This entry lists 8 T cell receptor beta chains sequenced from one sample in a study of beta chain features in type 1 diabetes. The authors reverse transcribed all of the isolated RNA, so sequencing captured expressed TCRB transcripts. Clones were read by immunoSEQ multiplex PCR, and TCRdb kept only the in-frame ones, dropping some. Of around 150,000 clones listed, 6.9% are singletons. Material for sequencing was central memory CD4+ T cells from blood. These receptors all come from a woman aged 25 to 39 in good health.

The chain couples TRBV28 to TRBJ2-7, with D maybe TRBD2 (6 bases). Germline assignment: CDR1 MDHEN and CDR2 SYDVKM. CDR3 length: 12 amino acids. V lost 3 bases, J lost 6 bases, and 9 bases lay in between. For the CDR3, the DNA is TGTGCCAGCAGTTTTCTAGCGCGCGAGCAGTACTTC. Its translation is CASSFLAREQYF.

V is TRBV10-3 and J is TRBJ2-7; 14 positions agree with TRBD2. V dropped 3 bases and J dropped 4; count of bases not matched to a gene: 5. The germline gives CDR1 ENHRY, CDR2 SYGVKD. This CDR3 is 16 amino acids long. The chain's CDR3 is CAISDHGTSGSYEQYF. CDR3 nucleotides: TGTGCCATCAGTGACCACGGGACTAGCGGGAGTTACGAGCAGTACTTC.

This clone was picked up a small number of times. The gene calls are TRBV11-2 and TRBJ2-5; possible D gene TRBD2, 6 bases. The V gene's germline CDR1 is SGHAT and CDR2 FQNNGV. V shed 5 bases and J shed 5 bases, with 9 bases lying between them. This CDR3 has 12 residues. CDR3 loop: CASSGAGETQYF. The CDR3 nucleotides read TGTGCCAGCAGCGGGGCGGGGGAGACCCAGTACTTC.

This chain connects TRBV4-2 to TRBJ2-7; weak D call: TRBD1 (6 bases). The length of the CDR3 is 14 residues. From germline, CDR1 is LGHNA and CDR2 YNFKEQ. With 5 bases removed from V and 6 bases from J, the gap between germline ends came to 17 bases. The CDR3 nucleotides are TGTGCCAGCAGCTCTCGGGACACCCTTGTCGAGCAGTACTTC. Its protein is CASSSRDTLVEQYF.

The V and J genes are TRBV5-5 and TRBJ2-1; D gene unclear. CDR1 is SGHKS and CDR2 is YYEKEE in the germline V gene (reference sequence). The CDR3 consists of 13 residues. V was clipped by 4 bases and J by 7 bases, with 12 bases between them. CDR3 sequence (DNA): TGTGCCAGCAGCACGTTTCTAGGAAATGAGCAGTTCTTC. Translation gives CASSTFLGNEQFF. Drawing the rest from reference TRBV5-5 and TRBJ2-1, the complete variable domain is DAGVTQSPTHLIKTRGQQVTLRCSPISGHKSVSWYQQVLGQGPQFIFQYYEKEERGRGNFPDRFSARQFPNYSSELNVNALLLGDSALYLCASSTFLGNEQFFGPGTRLTVL.

There are a few counts of this clone. The chain employs TRBV6-1 and TRBJ2-5; TRBD2 aligns across 11 bases. CDR1 MNHNS and CDR2 SASEGT come from the germline V gene. This CDR3 comprises 17 residues. The J segment lost 3 bases and the V segment lost 0 bases, leaving 6 bases of the junction unmatched. This chain's CDR3 is CASSEAFASGRKETQYF. The DNA for the CDR3 is TGTGCCAGCAGTGAAGCGTTCGCTAGCGGGAGGAAAGAGACCCAGTACTTC.

This chain joins TRBV7-9 and TRBJ1-1; 9 nucleotides match TRBD1. Germline loops: CDR1 SEHNR, CDR2 FQNEAQ (reference sequence). V lost 1 base to trimming and J lost 3 bases; unmatched junction nucleotides: 0. The CDR3 spans 14 residues. CDR3 amino acids: CASSLDRGHTEAFF. In DNA form, the CDR3 reads TGTGCCAGCAGCTTAGACAGGGGGCACACTGAAGCTTTCTTT.

This clone was observed many times. The chain uses TRBV6-6 and TRBJ2-4; 10 nucleotides align to TRBD1. Germline V CDR1 and CDR2: MNHNY, SVGAGI (reference sequence). V lost 5 bases to trimming and J lost 2 bases; unmatched junction nucleotides: 3. The CDR3 covers 15 residues. The CDR3 DNA reads TGTGCCAGCAGTGACAGGGGGCAAACCAAAAACATTCAGTACTTC. Its translation is CASSDRGQTKNIQYF.